This entry lists 15 T cell receptor beta chains sequenced from one sample in a study of T-cell memory formation after mild COVID-19. Using its own MiXCR run on the 5' RACE reads, TCRdb lists one record per CDR3 protein. The sample has hundreds of thousands of distinct CDR3 sequences; roughly a fifth are singletons. Sequenced material: PBMCs or a T cell subset sorted from them (not recorded which). All receptors come from a man between 18 and 29 years old who had mild COVID-19 (a few samples of this study predate the infection). Cell type and time point are not known.

This clonotype was seen many times. V and J are TRBV11-2 and TRBJ1-1; TRBD1 might be the D (5 bases). Deletions cut 3 bases from V and 7 bases from J, with 12 bases between. This CDR3 comprises 13 residues. Germline assignment: CDR1 SGHAT and CDR2 FQNNGV. CDR3 in amino acids: CASSFKGRVEAFF. CDR3 sequence (DNA): TGTGCCAGCAGCTTCAAGGGGCGGGTTGAAGCTTTCTTT. Filled out from reference TRBV11-2 and TRBJ1-1, the complete variable domain reads EAGVAQSPRYKIIEKRQSVAFWCNPISGHATLYWYQQILGQGPKLLIQFQNNGVVDDSQLPKDRFSAERLKGVDSTLKIQPAKLEDSAVYLCASSFKGRVEAFFGQGTRLTVV.

This chain uses TRBV6-1 with TRBJ2-1; D gene unclear. The ends were cut back, 8 bases at V and 3 bases at J, with 17 bases in the middle. Germline values: CDR1 MNHNS, CDR2 SASEGT. This CDR3 region has 15 residues. CDR3 sequence: CASQGLGANYNEQFF. The CDR3 coding sequence is TGTGCCAGCCAAGGCTTAGGAGCGAACTACAATGAGCAGTTCTTC.

This clonotype was seen only a few times. The chain is built from TRBV6-1 and TRBJ1-5; D not certain. The length of the CDR3 is 14 residues. V was cut by 6 bases and J by 11 bases, with 20 bases left in between. Germline lookup yields CDR1 MNHNS and CDR2 SASEGT. The CDR3 DNA reads TGTGCCAGCAGCTGGTTTGATGGCAGCGGGGCCCAGCATTTT. This encodes CASSWFDGSGAQHF.

Many counts were recorded for this clonotype. The rearrangement uses TRBV10-1 and TRBJ1-1; D is perhaps TRBD1 (5 bases). Germline CDR1 and CDR2: WNHNN and SYGVQD (reference sequence). CDR3 length equals 14 residues. The ends were cut back, 3 bases at V and 3 bases at J, with 11 bases in the middle. CDR3 DNA sequence: TGCGCCAGCAGTGATGCCCGGGGGGACACTGAAGCTTTCTTT. Translating it yields CASSDARGDTEAFF.

This clonotype was recorded many times. The V and J genes are TRBV11-2 and TRBJ1-2; TRBD1 might be the D (6 bases). The length of the CDR3 is 14 residues. The germline V and J ends were trimmed by 0 bases and 5 bases, with 10 bases remaining between them. CDR1 and CDR2 (germline): SGHAT, FQNNGV. The CDR3 here is CASSLDRGIYGYTF. CDR3 sequence (DNA): TGTGCCAGCAGCTTAGACAGGGGCATATATGGCTACACCTTC. Using reference TRBV11-2 and TRBJ1-2 for the parts outside the CDR3, the full variable domain is EAGVAQSPRYKIIEKRQSVAFWCNPISGHATLYWYQQILGQGPKLLIQFQNNGVVDDSQLPKDRFSAERLKGVDSTLKIQPAKLEDSAVYLCASSLDRGIYGYTFGSGTRLTVV.

The chain recombines TRBV20-1 with TRBJ2-1; 8 bases match TRBD1. V trimming: 3 bases; J trimming: 0 bases; junction bases outside the gene matches: 4. The CDR3 sequence is 15 residues long. CDR1 and CDR2 (germline): DFQATT, SNEGSKA (reference sequence). CDR3 sequence reads: CSARVRGPSYNEQFF. The CDR3 region has the DNA TGCAGTGCTAGGGTCAGGGGGCCCTCCTACAATGAGCAGTTCTTC.

This clonotype has at least ten counts. The V and J genes are TRBV4-3 and TRBJ2-3; TRBD1 or TRBD2 may be the D gene (6 bases each). V gave up 0 bases and J gave up 0 bases, with 16 bases separating them. The CDR3 length is 18 residues. Germline lookup yields CDR1 LGHNA and CDR2 YSLEER. The chain's CDR3 is CASSQDLLTGASTDTQYF. Here the CDR3 DNA reads TGCGCCAGCAGCCAAGATCTGCTTACGGGGGCTAGCACAGATACGCAGTATTTT.

This clonotype was seen more than once but under ten times. The rearrangement uses TRBV5-4 and TRBJ2-7; D might be TRBD1 (5 bases). Trimming removed 6 bases from V and 12 bases from J, with 13 bases in between. Germline CDR1 reads SGHNT; CDR2 reads YYREEE (reference sequence). The CDR3 has 10 amino acids. The CDR3 DNA is TGTGCCAGCAAGGGGCCCGACCCGTACGTC. It is translated as CASKGPDPYV.

This clonotype was seen ten or more times. The chain recombines TRBV18 with TRBJ1-6; D perhaps matches TRBD1 (6 bases). The germline V and J ends were trimmed by 6 bases and 7 bases, with 16 bases remaining between them. The length of the CDR3 is 15 residues. Germline CDR1 reads KGHSH; CDR2 reads LQKENI. In DNA form, the CDR3 reads TGTGCCAGCTCCCCGCAACAGGGAGTGAATTCACCCCTCCACTTT. It specifies CASSPQQGVNSPLHF.

This clonotype turned up a few times. The chain links TRBV4-1 to TRBJ2-1; D is ambiguous. Looked up from germline, CDR1 is MGHRA and CDR2 is YSYEKL. This CDR3 region has 16 residues. Deletions cut 0 bases from V and 0 bases from J, with 9 bases between. The CDR3 sequence: CASSQDPSSSYNEQFF. The CDR3 region has the DNA TGCGCCAGCAGCCAAGATCCGAGTAGCTCCTACAATGAGCAGTTCTTC.

J is TRBJ2-7 and V is TRBV4-1, with unresolved D. CDR3 length equals 14 residues. Germline CDR1 is MGHRA and CDR2 is YSYEKL. V lost 0 bases and J lost 3, with 9 bases in between. CDR3: CASSQETASYEQYF. Written as DNA, the CDR3 is TGCGCCAGCAGCCAAGAAACTGCAAGCTACGAGCAGTACTTC.

The chain is built from TRBV7-9 and TRBJ2-2, with a weak D call TRBD2 (6 bases). Germline V lookup: CDR1 SEHNR, CDR2 FQNEAQ (reference sequence). V gave up 7 bases and J gave up 1 base, with 22 bases separating them. There are 18 residues in the CDR3. In nucleotides, the CDR3 is TGTGCCAGCACGGGGGACGGAACTAGCCCTAAGAACACCGGGGAGCTGTTTTTT. This translates into CASTGDGTSPKNTGELFF.

The rearrangement uses TRBV19 and TRBJ1-5; 7 bases map to TRBD1. J was trimmed by 7 bases and V by 6 bases; bases with no gene match: 12. The CDR3 spans 15 residues. Germline V lookup: CDR1 LNHDA, CDR2 SQIVND (reference sequence). DNA of the CDR3: TGTGCCAGTAGCCCAATATCAGGGGGTGCCCAGCCCCAGCATTTT. Residues: CASSPISGGAQPQHF.

The gene calls are TRBV6-2 or TRBV6-3 and TRBJ1-1; 9 bases map to TRBD1. Looked up from germline, CDR1 is MNHEY and CDR2 is SVGEGT. This CDR3 region has 14 residues. The trim removed 5 bases at V and 3 bases at J, leaving 4 bases unmatched. In DNA form, the CDR3 reads TGTGCCAGCAGTCAGACAGGGGGGGACACTGAAGCTTTCTTT. This translates into CASSQTGGDTEAFF.

As to this clonotype: A read error may produce the germline difference seen at one junction end. The chain links TRBV5-1 to TRBJ2-1; either TRBD1 or TRBD2 may fit D (7 bases each). The CDR3 extends over 14 amino acids. CDR1 and CDR2 from the germline V gene are SGHRS and YFSETQ. The CDR3 here is CASILRQGGNEQFF. The CDR3 DNA sequence: TGCGCCAGCATCTTGCGGCAGGGGGGGAATGAGCAGTTCTTC.